The sequence of this T cell receptor (beta chain) was determined in a study of blood T cell repertoires in COVID-19. At the level of the study: T cells, B-cell-depleted T cells, or PBMCs supplied cDNA or gDNA.

Methods used by the authors: How many nucleated cells were present was estimated from reference gene primer amplification. Sequencing was performed with immunoSEQ multiplex PCR; in TCRdb, only in-frame clones are kept and a portion is missing. D and trimming come from the DNA, and the V and J calls and clone size come from that table. This sample has 200,000 to 300,000 clones, with 85% to 90% found just once. The cohort comprised adults aged 18 to 89 years residing in under 25 US areas. Symptom resolution, clearance, or two negative PCRs marked donors in Cohort 3 as recovered. In germline, CDR1 is KGHSH, CDR2 LQKENI. There are 15 residues in the CDR3. V was shortened by 3 bases and J by 2 bases, with 11 bases between the two germline ends.

The receptor's source is a woman in her 30s who had recovered from COVID-19. The rearrangement joins TRBV18 to TRBJ2-1; possible D gene TRBD2, 6 bases. Sequenced: PBMCs or T cells enriched from blood (not recorded which). CDR3: CASSPPSGAYNEQFF. The CDR3 DNA reads TGTGCCAGCTCACCCCCGTCGGGGGCCTACAATGAGCAGTTCTTC.